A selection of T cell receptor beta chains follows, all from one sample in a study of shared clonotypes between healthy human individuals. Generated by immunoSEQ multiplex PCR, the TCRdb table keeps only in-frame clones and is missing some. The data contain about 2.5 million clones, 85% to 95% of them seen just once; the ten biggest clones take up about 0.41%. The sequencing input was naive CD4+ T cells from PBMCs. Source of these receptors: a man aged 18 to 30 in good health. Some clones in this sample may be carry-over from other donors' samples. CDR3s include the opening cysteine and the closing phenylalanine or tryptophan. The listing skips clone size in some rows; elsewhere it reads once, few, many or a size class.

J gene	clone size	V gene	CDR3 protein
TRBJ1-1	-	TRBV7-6	CASSLVGQGAGAFF
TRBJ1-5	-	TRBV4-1	CASSQEGRQAQHF
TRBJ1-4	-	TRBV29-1	CSVVGDHEKLFF
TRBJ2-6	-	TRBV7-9	CASGPGTVSSGANVLTF
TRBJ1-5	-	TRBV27	CASSPQGWDSNQPQHF
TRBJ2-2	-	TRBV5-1	CASSPHRWGTGELFF
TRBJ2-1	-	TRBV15	CATSTDKYEQFF
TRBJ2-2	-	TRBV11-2	CASSLLSRKSNPGELFF
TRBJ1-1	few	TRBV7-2	CASSNQVATEAFF
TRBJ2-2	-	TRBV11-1	CASSSRQNTGELFF
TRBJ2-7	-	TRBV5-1	CASSTREGAYEQYF
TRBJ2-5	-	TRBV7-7	CASSLTTGPTQYF
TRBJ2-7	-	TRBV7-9	CASSPPQRTSVDEQYF
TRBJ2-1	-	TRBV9	CASSVATPVDSEQFF
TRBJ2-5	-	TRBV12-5	CASASDGAQETQYF
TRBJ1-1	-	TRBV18	CASSPRQPAEAFF
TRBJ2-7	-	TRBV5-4	CASSQGLAGVYEQYF
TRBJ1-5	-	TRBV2	CASTRAGQDNQPQHF
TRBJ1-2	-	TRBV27	CASSFTTGGGGYTF
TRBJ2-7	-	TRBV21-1	CASSKVMGLAGAFHEQYF
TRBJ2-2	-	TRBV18	CASSLQANTGELFF
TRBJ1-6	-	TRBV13	CASSLGLANSPLHF
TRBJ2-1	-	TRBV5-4	CATGVGLGLGDNEQFF
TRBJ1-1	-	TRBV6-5	CASHRNTEAFF
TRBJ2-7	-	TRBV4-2	CASSQDGLGVGTANYEQYF
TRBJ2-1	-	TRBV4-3	CASSQGVYEQFF
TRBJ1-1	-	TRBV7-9	CASSSMVLAFF
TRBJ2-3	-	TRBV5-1	CASSFLAGGADTQYF
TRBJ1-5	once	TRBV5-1	CASSVNSNQPQHF
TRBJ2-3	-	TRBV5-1	CASSLSGHQGPDTQYF
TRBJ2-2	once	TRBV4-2	CASSPGSNTGELFF
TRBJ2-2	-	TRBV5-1	CASSLGPGELFF
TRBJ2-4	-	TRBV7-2	CASSFGTAKNIQYF
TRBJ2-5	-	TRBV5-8	CASSWGTPGVGETQYF
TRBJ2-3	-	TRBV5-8	CASSRDRVDTQYF
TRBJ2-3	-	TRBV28	CASSLFLRQGATHTQYF
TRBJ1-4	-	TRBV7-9	CASSLPGQGSEKLFF
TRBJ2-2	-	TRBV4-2	CASSHGSGGTNTGELFF
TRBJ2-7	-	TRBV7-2	CASSSTPPSYSYEQYF
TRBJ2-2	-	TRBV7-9	CASILGAANTGELFF
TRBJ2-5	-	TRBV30	CAWSWGEMETQYF
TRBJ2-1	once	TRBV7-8	CASSLVTSYNEQFF
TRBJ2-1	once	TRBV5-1	CASSDLAGGVNEQFF
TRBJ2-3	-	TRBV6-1	CASGRAGGTQYF
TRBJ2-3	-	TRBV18	CASSPHKTDTQYF
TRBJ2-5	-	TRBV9	CASSAAWRETQYF
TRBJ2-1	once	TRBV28	CASSSSGHSSYNEQFF
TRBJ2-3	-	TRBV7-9	CASSRTSALDTQYF
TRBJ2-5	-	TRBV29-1	CSVGPSGRAITQYF
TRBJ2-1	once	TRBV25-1	CASSGTTGGKPFNEQFF
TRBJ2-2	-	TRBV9	CASSVLGRGYTGELFF
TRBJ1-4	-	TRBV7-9	CASSSGTGAGEKLFF
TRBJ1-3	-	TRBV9	CASSPSGGRNTIYF